Listed below are T cell receptor beta chains from one sample, sequenced in a study of blood T cell repertoires in COVID-19. The table came from immunoSEQ multiplex PCR; TCRdb's copy has only in-frame clones and leaves some out. The sample contains about 490,000 clones, 80% to 90% of which appear only once. Sequencing input: peripheral blood. The receptors come from a human donor in a cohort sampled during active COVID-19. The CDR3 runs from the conserved cysteine through the conserved F or W. D genes are given only for firm matches. Rows give clone size only sometimes, using once, few, many, or a class for an expanded clone.

cdr3_nt: TGCGCCAGCAGTGAGGGCTCCCGCCAGACCCAGTACTTC
cdr3_aa: CASSEGSRQTQYF
j_call: TRBJ2-5
clone_size: .
d_call: .
v_call: TRBV10-2

cdr3_nt: TGTGCCAGCAGCCCTATAGCGGGAGGTTATGAGCAGTTCTTC
cdr3_aa: CASSPIAGGYEQFF
j_call: TRBJ2-1
clone_size: once
d_call: TRBD2
v_call: TRBV5-4

cdr3_nt: TGTGCCAGCACAAGACAGGGTGAAGCTTTCTTT
cdr3_aa: CASTRQGEAFF
j_call: TRBJ1-1
clone_size: .
d_call: TRBD1
v_call: TRBV5-6

cdr3_nt: TGTGCCTGGAGGGGACTAGCGGGCCGGGGCGGGGAGCTGTTTTTT
cdr3_aa: CAWRGLAGRGGELFF
j_call: TRBJ2-2
clone_size: .
d_call: TRBD2
v_call: TRBV30

cdr3_nt: TGCGCCAGCAGCCAGAGGGTACGGGACACAGGCCGGGAAAAACTGTTTTTT
cdr3_aa: CASSQRVRDTGREKLFF
j_call: TRBJ1-4
clone_size: .
d_call: .
v_call: TRBV4-3

cdr3_nt: TGTGCCAGCAGTGAAGGGCCCCCCCCAGGGATATATGGCTACACCTTC
cdr3_aa: CASSEGPPPGIYGYTF
j_call: TRBJ1-2
clone_size: .
d_call: .
v_call: TRBV2

cdr3_nt: TGTGCCAGCAGCACGGGACAGGGCAATGAGCAGTTCTTC
cdr3_aa: CASSTGQGNEQFF
j_call: TRBJ2-1
clone_size: .
d_call: TRBD1
v_call: TRBV7-2

cdr3_nt: TGTGCCAGCTCACCAGGCCTAACTAGCTATAGCACAGATACGCAGTATTTT
cdr3_aa: CASSPGLTSYSTDTQYF
j_call: TRBJ2-3
clone_size: .
d_call: .
v_call: TRBV18

cdr3_nt: TGTGCCAGCAGCTCGGGACAGCAGAGCTCCTATAATTCACCCCTCCACTTT
cdr3_aa: CASSSGQQSSYNSPLHF
j_call: TRBJ1-6
clone_size: .
d_call: TRBD1
v_call: TRBV5-4

cdr3_nt: TGTGCCAGCAGTGAAGTTCCTGGGACAGGGAATGAAAAACTGTTTTTT
cdr3_aa: CASSEVPGTGNEKLFF
j_call: TRBJ1-4
clone_size: .
d_call: TRBD1
v_call: TRBV6-1

cdr3_nt: TGTGCCAGCAGCGTAGAAGGAGGACTGTACACCGGGGAGCTGTTTTTT
cdr3_aa: CASSVEGGLYTGELFF
j_call: TRBJ2-2
clone_size: few
d_call: .
v_call: TRBV9

cdr3_nt: TGTGCCAGCAGTTACAACGGACAGGCAGATACGCAGTATTTT
cdr3_aa: CASSYNGQADTQYF
j_call: TRBJ2-3
clone_size: .
d_call: TRBD1
v_call: TRBV6-5

cdr3_nt: TGTGCCAGTACCCTGACTAGCGGAAACTCCTACGAGCAGTACTTC
cdr3_aa: CASTLTSGNSYEQYF
j_call: TRBJ2-7
clone_size: once
d_call: TRBD2
v_call: TRBV19

cdr3_nt: TGTGCCAGCAGCAAAATAGTCCGGGTACAGGGGCGAGAGACCCAGTACTTC
cdr3_aa: CASSKIVRVQGRETQYF
j_call: TRBJ2-5
clone_size: .
d_call: TRBD1
v_call: TRBV5-5

cdr3_nt: TGCGCCAGCAGCCAGATAGAACAGGGACGGACCGGGGAGCTGTTTTTT
cdr3_aa: CASSQIEQGRTGELFF
j_call: TRBJ2-2
clone_size: .
d_call: .
v_call: TRBV4-1

cdr3_nt: TGTGCCAGCGGCCAACGTAATCAGCCCCAGCATTTT
cdr3_aa: CASGQRNQPQHF
j_call: TRBJ1-5
clone_size: .
d_call: .
v_call: TRBV28

cdr3_nt: TGTGCCAGCAGGTACAACAGGGGCCTCTCCTACGAGCAGTACTTC
cdr3_aa: CASRYNRGLSYEQYF
j_call: TRBJ2-7
clone_size: .
d_call: TRBD1
v_call: TRBV6-5

cdr3_nt: TGTGCCAGCAGCTTAGAGAGGCCTAGCGGGAATCTCAGGGAGTTCTTC
cdr3_aa: CASSLERPSGNLREFF
j_call: TRBJ2-1
clone_size: .
d_call: TRBD2
v_call: TRBV11-2

cdr3_nt: TGTGCCAGCAGATCGTTAACCGGGACAGGGCACCGCGAGCAGTACTTC
cdr3_aa: CASRSLTGTGHREQYF
j_call: TRBJ2-7
clone_size: .
d_call: TRBD1
v_call: TRBV11-1

cdr3_nt: TGCGCCAGCAGCCAAGATTCGTTCGGGGACTCTGGGGCCAACGTCCTGACTTTC
cdr3_aa: CASSQDSFGDSGANVLTF
j_call: TRBJ2-6
clone_size: few
d_call: .
v_call: TRBV4-1

cdr3_nt: TGTGCCAGCAGTTACTCCGGGACAGGTTCCTACGAGCAGTACTTC
cdr3_aa: CASSYSGTGSYEQYF
j_call: TRBJ2-7
clone_size: .
d_call: TRBD1
v_call: TRBV6-5

cdr3_nt: TGTGCCAGCAGCTTAGCGCAGGGGCAGTTATATGGCTACACCTTC
cdr3_aa: CASSLAQGQLYGYTF
j_call: TRBJ1-2
clone_size: .
d_call: .
v_call: TRBV7-2

cdr3_nt: TGTGCCAGCTCACCACGACTAACCCATGAGCAGTTCTTC
cdr3_aa: CASSPRLTHEQFF
j_call: TRBJ2-1
clone_size: .
d_call: .
v_call: TRBV18

cdr3_nt: TGTGCCAGTAGCCCAAAGAACGGCAGACAGTTTAATCAGCCCCAGCATTTT
cdr3_aa: CASSPKNGRQFNQPQHF
j_call: TRBJ1-5
clone_size: .
d_call: .
v_call: TRBV19

cdr3_nt: TGTGCCAGCAGCCAAGATCCCCAGAATTCACCCCTCCACTTT
cdr3_aa: CASSQDPQNSPLHF
j_call: TRBJ1-6
clone_size: .
d_call: .
v_call: TRBV3-1/TRBV3-2

cdr3_nt: TGTGCCAGTAGTTTGCTAGCGGGCGGTCCAGGCGGGGAGCAGCTGTTTTTT
cdr3_aa: CASSLLAGGPGGEQLFF
j_call: TRBJ2-2
clone_size: few
d_call: TRBD2
v_call: TRBV19

cdr3_nt: TGTGCCAGCACCGGGGAGGCGGGTAGACTCGAGACCCAGTACTTC
cdr3_aa: CASTGEAGRLETQYF
j_call: TRBJ2-5
clone_size: .
d_call: .
v_call: TRBV2

cdr3_nt: TGTGCCAGCAGTTTTGAGGGCGCCGGGGAGCTGTTTTTT
cdr3_aa: CASSFEGAGELFF
j_call: TRBJ2-2
clone_size: .
d_call: .
v_call: TRBV12-3/TRBV12-4

cdr3_nt: TGTGCCAGCAGCTTATGGTCTGGCGGATCCTACGAGCAGTACTTC
cdr3_aa: CASSLWSGGSYEQYF
j_call: TRBJ2-7
clone_size: .
d_call: .
v_call: TRBV7-2

cdr3_nt: TGTGCCAGCAGCTTGACAGGCGCTGATGGCTACACCTTC
cdr3_aa: CASSLTGADGYTF
j_call: TRBJ1-2
clone_size: .
d_call: .
v_call: TRBV7-9

cdr3_nt: TGCAGTGCTAGTTTGGGGACAGGGGCTCAGCCCCAGCATTTT
cdr3_aa: CSASLGTGAQPQHF
j_call: TRBJ1-5
clone_size: .
d_call: TRBD1
v_call: TRBV20-1

cdr3_nt: TGTGCCAGCAGTTTATTGGGCTCAGGCCCTAACTATGGCTACACCTTC
cdr3_aa: CASSLLGSGPNYGYTF
j_call: TRBJ1-2
clone_size: .
d_call: .
v_call: TRBV27

cdr3_nt: TGTGCCAGCAGCTTAGCTGTACGGACAGATAATTCACCCCTCCACTTT
cdr3_aa: CASSLAVRTDNSPLHF
j_call: TRBJ1-6
clone_size: .
d_call: .
v_call: TRBV11-2

cdr3_nt: TGCGCCAGCAGCCCCCGGACAGGGTCAAACACCGGGGAGCTGTTTTTT
cdr3_aa: CASSPRTGSNTGELFF
j_call: TRBJ2-2
clone_size: .
d_call: TRBD1
v_call: TRBV5-1

cdr3_nt: TGTGCCTGGAGTGGGACAGGGGGCGGTAGTTTAGTCACCTTC
cdr3_aa: CAWSGTGGGSLVTF
j_call: TRBJ1-2
clone_size: .
d_call: TRBD1
v_call: TRBV30

cdr3_nt: TGTGCCAGCAGCTCCTCGGCGGGCAAGTACATTCAGTACTTC
cdr3_aa: CASSSSAGKYIQYF
j_call: TRBJ2-4
clone_size: .
d_call: .
v_call: TRBV5-4

cdr3_nt: TGTGCCAGCAGCGCCGGGACAGGAACTCGGGAGACCCAGTACTTC
cdr3_aa: CASSAGTGTRETQYF
j_call: TRBJ2-5
clone_size: .
d_call: TRBD1
v_call: TRBV11-3

cdr3_nt: TGTGCCAGCAGTTACCCGGCAGGGGGAAACACTGAAGCTTTCTTT
cdr3_aa: CASSYPAGGNTEAFF
j_call: TRBJ1-1
clone_size: .
d_call: TRBD1
v_call: TRBV6-6

cdr3_nt: TGTGCCAGCAGTTTCTCCACGGGACTAGCCGTCCCTGGGGACTTC
cdr3_aa: CASSFSTGLAVPGDF
j_call: TRBJ2-5
clone_size: once
d_call: TRBD2
v_call: TRBV28

cdr3_nt: TGTGCCAGCAGCTTGGAGGGGACAGGGGGGTACTATGGCTACACCTTC
cdr3_aa: CASSLEGTGGYYGYTF
j_call: TRBJ1-2
clone_size: .
d_call: TRBD1
v_call: TRBV5-5

cdr3_nt: TGTGCCAGCAGCTTAGTGGAGCGGAACAATTCACCCCTCCACTTT
cdr3_aa: CASSLVERNNSPLHF
j_call: TRBJ1-6
clone_size: .
d_call: .
v_call: TRBV11-2

cdr3_nt: TGTGCCAGCAGCCCGGTGGGACAAGACCAGCCCCAGCATTTT
cdr3_aa: CASSPVGQDQPQHF
j_call: TRBJ1-5
clone_size: .
d_call: .
v_call: TRBV5-6

cdr3_nt: TGCGCCAGCAGCTGGCTAGCGGGCAGCACAGATACGCAGTATTTT
cdr3_aa: CASSWLAGSTDTQYF
j_call: TRBJ2-3
clone_size: once
d_call: TRBD2
v_call: TRBV5-1

cdr3_nt: TGTGCCAGTAGTACCCGAGGGGGACCCCAGCATTTT
cdr3_aa: CASSTRGGPQHF
j_call: TRBJ1-5
clone_size: .
d_call: .
v_call: TRBV19

cdr3_nt: TGTGCTAGTCGCCCGGGTGCGGGTGACACAGATACGCAGTATTTT
cdr3_aa: CASRPGAGDTDTQYF
j_call: TRBJ2-3
clone_size: .
d_call: .
v_call: TRBV12-5

cdr3_nt: TGTGCCAGCAGTTACAACGGACAGGGACACGAAAAACTGTTTTTT
cdr3_aa: CASSYNGQGHEKLFF
j_call: TRBJ1-4
clone_size: .
d_call: TRBD1
v_call: TRBV6-5

cdr3_nt: TGCAGTGCTAGTGAAGGGGGCGAAGAGGCCGAGCAGTACTTC
cdr3_aa: CSASEGGEEAEQYF
j_call: TRBJ2-7
clone_size: once
d_call: TRBD1
v_call: TRBV20-1

cdr3_nt: TGTGCCAGTAGTACGTCGACAGGGTCTAATGAAAAACTGTTTTTT
cdr3_aa: CASSTSTGSNEKLFF
j_call: TRBJ1-4
clone_size: .
d_call: TRBD1
v_call: TRBV19

cdr3_nt: TGTGCCAGCAGTTACTCGCGCGACACCTATCAGCCCCAGCATTTT
cdr3_aa: CASSYSRDTYQPQHF
j_call: TRBJ1-5
clone_size: .
d_call: .
v_call: TRBV6-2/TRBV6-3